The next 14 T cell receptor beta chains were all read from a single sample in a study of T-cell reconstitution after alpha-beta-depleted transplantation in children. Preparation of the TCRbeta library used unique molecular identifiers. Via MiXCR, TCRdb re-called the PCR reads, giving one row per CDR3 protein. The sample shows over 100,000 distinct CDR3 sequences, 4.5% to 7.5% of them seen only once. The sample consisted of PBMCs, mostly from graft donor cells, taken 60 days after TCRalphabeta/CD19-depleted stem cell transplant. These receptors originate from a female patient between 2 and 15 years old who had a stem cell transplant for Fanconi anemia, so the T cells may come from the graft donor.

In this sample, this clonotype turned up a few times. The gene calls are TRBV5-1 and TRBJ2-5; D is perhaps TRBD1 or TRBD2 (5 bases each). This CDR3 is built from 17 residues. V gave up 3 bases and J gave up 5 bases, with 23 bases separating them. Per germline, CDR1 SGHRS and CDR2 YFSETQ. The CDR3 protein is CASSSQGDLDVLETQYF. The CDR3 DNA reads as TGCGCCAGCAGCTCCCAGGGAGACTTGGATGTGTTGGAGACCCAGTACTTC.

J is TRBJ2-1 and V is TRBV7-6; no clear D. V gave up 5 bases and J gave up 2 bases, with 16 bases separating them. Per germline, CDR1 SGHVS and CDR2 FNYEAQ. The CDR3 has 16 amino acids. The CDR3 loop reads CASSLSTGFPYNEQFF. The DNA for the CDR3 is TGTGCCAGCAGCCTAAGTACGGGTTTCCCCTACAATGAGCAGTTCTTC.

This clonotype occurred a few times. The chain is built from TRBV6-5 and TRBJ2-5; D call uncertain. The CDR3 has 11 residues. V dropped 2 bases and J dropped 7 bases, with 5 bases sitting between them. CDR1 and CDR2 (germline): MNHEY, SVGAGI. CDR3 region: CASSYVGTQYF. For the CDR3, the DNA is TGTGCCAGCAGTTACGTCGGGACCCAGTACTTC.

This clonotype was seen a few times. V usage is TRBV20-1 and J usage is TRBJ2-5; 8 bases match TRBD1. Looked up from germline, CDR1 is DFQATT and CDR2 is SNEGSKA (reference sequence). This CDR3 region has 13 residues. Trimming removed 5 bases from V and 6 bases from J; junction bases left unmatched: 8. The CDR3 is CSAFRDRKKTQYF. CDR3 in DNA: TGCAGTGCTTTCCGGGACAGGAAAAAGACCCAGTACTTC.

There are many counts of this clonotype. The chain has TRBV5-1 and TRBJ2-5; D gene ambiguous. Trimming cost V 4 bases and J 3 bases, with 13 bases left between them. The CDR3 covers 14 residues. CDR1 and CDR2 from the germline V gene are SGHRS and YFSETQ. The CDR3 DNA is TGCGCCAGCAGCCTTGGTGTGGCAGAAGAGACCCAGTACTTC. It codes for CASSLGVAEETQYF.

The rearrangement joins TRBV20-1 to TRBJ1-5; D gene uncertain. Germline V gives CDR1 DFQATT, CDR2 SNEGSKA (reference sequence). The CDR3 totals 13 residues. Trimming removed 6 bases from V and 3 bases from J, with 12 bases in between. CDR3 sequence (DNA): TGCAGTGCCCACGGCGGTACCAATCAGCCCCAGCATTTT. Its protein product is CSAHGGTNQPQHF.

This clonotype appeared a few times. J is TRBJ1-1 and V is TRBV29-1; tentatively, D is TRBD1 (6 bases). Between the trimmed V and J ends, which lost 4 bases and 0 bases, there was a span of 12 bases. Germline CDR1 SQVTM, CDR2 ANQGSEA. This CDR3 has 14 amino acids. Here the CDR3 reads CSVGRTGMNTEAFF. The DNA of the CDR3 is TGCAGCGTTGGCCGTACAGGGATGAACACTGAAGCTTTCTTT.

This clonotype was seen ten or more times. CDR3 coding DNA: TGTGCCAGCAGGGGGCAGGATACTAACTATGGCTACACCTTC. It encodes CASRGQDTNYGYTF. The rearrangement uses TRBV7-9 and TRBJ1-2, with D possibly matching TRBD1 (5 bases). Trimming left V 6 bases short and J 0 bases short, with 11 bases between. The CDR3 covers 14 residues. Per germline, CDR1 SEHNR and CDR2 FQNEAQ (reference sequence). The whole variable domain, remainder taken from reference TRBV7-9 and TRBJ1-2, is DTGVSQNPRHKITKRGQNVTFRCDPISEHNRLYWYRQTLGQGPEFLTYFQNEAQLEKSRLLSDRFSAERPKGSFSTLEIQRTEQGDSAMYLCASRGQDTNYGYTFGSGTRLTVV.

V gene TRBV24-1 combines with J gene TRBJ1-5; D ambiguous. The CDR3 contains 15 residues. In germline, CDR1 is KGHDR, CDR2 SFDVKD. Trimming stripped 4 bases from V and 0 bases from J, with 9 bases between. CDR3 sequence (DNA): TGTGCCACCAGTGACCACAGATATAGCAATCAGCCCCAGCATTTT. Translating gives CATSDHRYSNQPQHF.

DNA for the CDR3: TGCGCCAGCAGCTCGACTCTTGGGGCCAACGTCCTGACTTTC. Protein: CASSSTLGANVLTF. The chain employs TRBV5-1 and TRBJ2-6; D ambiguous. The germline gives CDR1 SGHRS, CDR2 YFSETQ. The CDR3 is made up of 14 amino acids. V was clipped by 3 bases and J by 3 bases, with 7 bases between them.

There are many counts of this clonotype. The chain recombines TRBV30 with TRBJ2-2; no clear D gene. Per the germline V gene, CDR1 is GTSNPN and CDR2 is SVGIG (reference sequence). The CDR3 consists of 18 residues. Trimming shortened V by 1 base and J by 3 bases, and 21 bases separated the two germline ends. This CDR3 is CAWSAGGYPTDHTGELFF. CDR3 nucleotide sequence: TGTGCCTGGAGTGCCGGCGGCTACCCCACCGACCACACCGGGGAGCTGTTTTTT.

There are many counts of this clonotype. The rearrangement joins TRBV12-3 or TRBV12-4 to TRBJ2-1; perhaps TRBD2 as D (5 bases). This CDR3 is 14 amino acids long. The V end lost 3 bases, the J end lost 4 bases, and 10 bases lay between the germline ends. CDR3 region: CASSFPPGYNEQFF. The CDR3 region has the DNA TGTGCCAGCAGTTTCCCCCCGGGATACAATGAGCAGTTCTTC.

This clonotype has a count of ten or more. This chain joins TRBV20-1 and TRBJ1-6; 7 positions match TRBD1. From germline, CDR1 is DFQATT and CDR2 SNEGSKA (reference sequence). The junction had 9 bases not matched to a gene; V was cut back by 6 bases and J by 4 bases. This CDR3 spans 15 amino acids. The CDR3 bases are TGCAGTGCCGCCGAGACAGGGCTGTATAATTCACCCCTCCACTTT. This codes for CSAAETGLYNSPLHF.

The table lists this clonotype with a few counts. The chain uses TRBV5-1 and TRBJ2-6; weak D call: TRBD2 (6 bases). CDR1 is SGHRS and CDR2 is YFSETQ in the germline V gene. This CDR3 is built from 17 residues. V was cut by 1 base and J by 1 base, with 12 bases left in between. CDR3 coding DNA: TGCGCCAGCAGCTTGTCCCCCAGCGGGTCTGGGGCCAACGTCCTGACTTTC. This codes for CASSLSPSGSGANVLTF.